A single sample is the source of the 21 T cell receptor beta chains below, sequenced in a study of long-term antiretroviral therapy in people with HIV. The assay, immunoSEQ v3.0, was run at survey level. Sequencing used immunoSEQ multiplex PCR; TCRdb keeps in-frame clones, though not all of them. The data hold about 30,000 clones, with more than 85% observed a single time. The sequencing used unsorted PBMCs, collected 2 years after starting antiretroviral therapy. These TCRs come from a man aged 50 to 59 with HIV.

The chain joins TRBV19 to TRBJ1-4; no clear D. Germline V CDR1 and CDR2: LNHDA, SQIVND (reference sequence). V was cut by 7 bases and J by 8 bases, with 11 bases left in between. The CDR3 has 12 amino acids. The CDR3 reads CASTDLMEKLFF. The CDR3 DNA sequence: TGTGCCAGTACAGACTTAATGGAAAAACTGTTTTTT.

Details on this clone: The junction shows a germline mismatch at one end, possibly a read error. The chain carries TRBV4-3 and TRBJ1-3; D unresolved. This CDR3 has 15 residues. Germline CDR1 LGHNA, CDR2 YSLEER. This chain's CDR3 is CASSQDRFSENTIYF. The CDR3 DNA reads as TGCGCCAGCAGCCAAGATCGTTTCTCTGAAAACACCATATATTTT.

V is TRBV7-8 and J is TRBJ2-7; D may be TRBD1 (6 bases). The CDR3 is made up of 16 amino acids. The V gene lost 3 bases and the J gene lost 2 bases, with 17 bases spanning the gap. Germline V gene sequence: CDR1 SGHVS, CDR2 FQNEAQ. CDR3 amino acids: CASSFPSGVSTYEQYF. The CDR3 coding sequence is TGTGCCAGCAGCTTCCCATCAGGGGTTTCCACCTACGAGCAGTACTTC.

The chain uses TRBV7-2 and TRBJ1-4; D is unclear. Between the trimmed V and J ends, which lost 4 bases and 4 bases, there was a span of 16 bases. The CDR3 is made up of 16 amino acids. Germline loops: CDR1 SGHTA, CDR2 FQGNSA. CDR3 coding DNA: TGTGCCAGCAGCTCCGATTTGGACGGAATTAATGAAAAACTGTTTTTT. Amino acids: CASSSDLDGINEKLFF.

The gene calls are TRBV19 and TRBJ2-5; D possibly corresponds to TRBD2 (6 bases). CDR1 LNHDA and CDR2 SQIVND come from the germline V gene (reference sequence). V dropped 8 bases and J dropped 5 bases, with 18 bases sitting between them. This CDR3 spans 14 amino acids. CDR3 DNA sequence: TGTGCCAGTGGGGCCGGGAGTAGAGTCGAGACCCAGTACTTC. Its translation: CASGAGSRVETQYF.

The CDR3 coding sequence is TGTGCCAGCAGCTTAGTAGCTGGACCGACCTACGAGCAGTACTTC. It translates to CASSLVAGPTYEQYF. The rearrangement links TRBV11-2 to TRBJ2-5, with unresolved D. The J call is doubtful: the DNA matches TRBJ2-7 better. Germline V CDR1 and CDR2: SGHAT, FQNNGV. The CDR3 is 15 residues long.

The chain employs TRBV27 and TRBJ2-3, with TRBD1 matching over 10 bases. With V trimmed by 5 bases and J by 0 bases, 5 bases remained unmatched. The length of the CDR3 is 16 residues. Germline V lookup: CDR1 MNHEY, CDR2 SMNVEV (reference sequence). For the CDR3, the DNA is TGTGCCAGCAGTCGACAGGGGGCGCCGAGCACAGATACGCAGTATTTT. It encodes CASSRQGAPSTDTQYF.

The chain links TRBV14 to TRBJ1-2; maybe TRBD1 (6 bases). This CDR3 spans 15 amino acids. The V gene lost 1 base and the J gene lost 4 bases, with 13 bases spanning the gap. Germline V CDR1 and CDR2: SGHDN, FVKESK. CDR3 residues: CASSQAPGHRYGYTF. CDR3 DNA: TGTGCCAGCAGCCAAGCCCCGGGACACCGCTATGGCTACACCTTC. The variable domain in full, with the rest retrieved from reference TRBV14 and TRBJ1-2, is EAGVTQFPSHSVIEKGQTVTLRCDPISGHDNLYWYRRVMGKEIKFLLHFVKESKQDESGMPNNRFLAERTGGTYSTLKVQPAELEDSGVYFCASSQAPGHRYGYTFGSGTRLTVV.

The rearrangement uses TRBV19 and TRBJ1-3; unclear D gene. The CDR3 consists of 16 residues. Germline V gives CDR1 LNHDA, CDR2 SQIVND (reference sequence). V was shortened by 5 bases and J by 1 base, with 15 bases between the two germline ends. CDR3 region: CASSGLGRRSGNTIYF. CDR3 nucleotide sequence: TGTGCCAGTAGTGGCCTCGGGAGACGTTCTGGAAACACCATATATTTT.

The chain recombines TRBV11-3 with TRBJ2-7; 9 nucleotides align to TRBD2. The germline V gene has CDR1 SGHNT and CDR2 YENEEA. The CDR3 length is 16 residues. The V and J ends lost 7 bases and 4 bases, in that order; junction bases with no gene match: 14. CDR3 bases: TGTGCCAGCACCACACCCACCGGGACTAGCCGATACGAGCAGTACTTC. It yields the protein CASTTPTGTSRYEQYF.

In its sample, this clone was seen a few times. The chain recombines TRBV18 with TRBJ2-1; D ambiguous. The CDR3 has 12 amino acids. Looked up from germline, CDR1 is KGHSH and CDR2 is LQKENI. V lost 5 bases, J lost 9 bases, and 11 bases lay in between. The CDR3: CASSSLDVEQFF. As DNA, the CDR3 is TGTGCCAGCTCATCGCTGGACGTTGAGCAGTTCTTC.

This chain's CDR3 is CASSIHRPGRNEQFF. CDR3 bases: TGTGCCAGTAGTATACACAGGCCCGGGAGGAATGAGCAGTTCTTC. This chain connects TRBV19 to TRBJ2-1; 7 bases align to TRBD2. With 2 bases clipped from V and 7 bases from J, the junction kept 8 bases outside the gene matches. Germline V gene data show CDR1 as LNHDA and CDR2 as SQIVND (reference sequence). The CDR3 contains 15 residues.

This chain connects TRBV11-2 to TRBJ2-7; maybe TRBD2 (5 bases). There are 14 residues in the CDR3. The V end lost 6 bases, the J end lost 5 bases, and 17 bases lay between the germline ends. Germline V gives CDR1 SGHAT, CDR2 FQNNGV. This chain's CDR3 is CASSPLLGVNEQYF. The CDR3 coding sequence is TGTGCCAGCAGTCCTCTCCTGGGAGTAAACGAGCAGTACTTC.

The chain uses TRBV5-4 and TRBJ1-1; TRBD1 matches at 7 bases. With V trimmed by 3 bases and J by 7 bases, 3 bases remained unmatched. There are 12 residues in the CDR3. Germline V gene lookup returns CDR1 SGHNT and CDR2 YYREEE (reference sequence). CDR3 residues: CASSWDRSEAFF. As DNA, the CDR3 is TGTGCCAGCAGCTGGGACAGAAGTGAAGCTTTCTTT.

The chain is built from TRBV7-2 and TRBJ2-2; D remains ambiguous. The CDR3 runs to 13 residues. With 5 bases removed from V and 7 bases from J, the gap between germline ends came to 11 bases. Germline CDR1 is SGHTA and CDR2 is FQGNSA. The CDR3 region has the DNA TGTGCCAGCAGCCTCCACCCCGGCGGGGAGCTGTTTTTT. The encoded protein is CASSLHPGGELFF.

This clone came up a few times. The rearrangement links TRBV5-4 to TRBJ1-2, with D possibly TRBD1 on 6 matching bases. The CDR3 is 16 amino acids. V lost 1 base, J lost 2 bases, and 15 bases lay in between. Germline CDR1 and CDR2: SGHNT and YYREEE (reference sequence). The CDR3 loop is CASSLIFTGKNYGYTF. The CDR3 bases are TGTGCCAGCAGCTTGATTTTCACAGGGAAGAACTATGGCTACACCTTC.

The chain links TRBV15 to TRBJ1-3; TRBD1 is a possible D gene (5 bases). Germline V gene data show CDR1 as LNHNV and CDR2 as YYDKDF (reference sequence). V was shortened by 0 bases and J by 5 bases, with 11 bases between the two germline ends. The CDR3 loop spans 15 amino acids. The CDR3 loop is CATSRDRPGRNTIYF. The CDR3 DNA is TGTGCCACCAGCAGAGATCGCCCAGGGCGAAACACCATATATTTT.

The V call is TRBV28, the J call TRBJ2-7, with D tentatively TRBD2 (6 bases). The CDR3 has 14 residues. The V and J ends lost 5 bases and 2 bases respectively, with 13 bases between them. CDR1 and CDR2 (germline): MDHEN, SYDVKM. CDR3 sequence (DNA): TGTGCCAGCAGTCCCGGGACTGTTACCTACGAGCAGTACTTC. Translated, it gives CASSPGTVTYEQYF.

The gene calls are TRBV30 and TRBJ2-2; D is undetermined. The V end was cut by 7 bases, the J end by 6 bases, with 12 bases between. CDR1 and CDR2 from the germline V gene are GTSNPN and SVGIG (reference sequence). The CDR3 covers 12 residues. The DNA for the CDR3 is TGTGCCTCACAATTGTTCCCCGGGGAGCTGTTTTTT. Translation: CASQLFPGELFF.

The J gene is TRBJ2-7, the V gene TRBV4-1; D is uncertain. Germline values: CDR1 MGHRA, CDR2 YSYEKL. Trimming pared 1 base from V and 6 bases from J, leaving 10 bases between. The CDR3 totals 13 residues. This chain's CDR3 is CASSQGGSLEQYF. The CDR3 nucleotides read TGCGCCAGCAGCCAAGGGGGTTCCCTCGAGCAGTACTTC.

The chain employs TRBV6-5 and TRBJ2-3; D call uncertain. Trimming stripped 8 bases from V and 4 bases from J, with 7 bases between. The germline V gene encodes CDR1 MNHEY and CDR2 SVGAGI. The CDR3 is 11 residues long. DNA of the CDR3: TGTGCCAGCTCACGGGCAGATACGCAGTATTTT. Translated, it gives CASSRADTQYF.